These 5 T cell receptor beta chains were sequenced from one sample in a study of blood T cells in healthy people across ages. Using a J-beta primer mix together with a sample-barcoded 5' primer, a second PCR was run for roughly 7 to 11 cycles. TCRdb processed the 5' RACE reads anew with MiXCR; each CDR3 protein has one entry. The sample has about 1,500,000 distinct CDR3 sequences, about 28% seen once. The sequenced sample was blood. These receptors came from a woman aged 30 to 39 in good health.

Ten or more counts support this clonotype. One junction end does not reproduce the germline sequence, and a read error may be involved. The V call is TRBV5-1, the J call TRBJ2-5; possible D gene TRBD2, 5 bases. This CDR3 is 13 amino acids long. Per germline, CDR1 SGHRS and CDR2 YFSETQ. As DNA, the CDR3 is TGTGCCAGCAGCTTAGTTGCGGGCGAGACCCAGTACTTC. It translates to CASSLVAGETQYF.

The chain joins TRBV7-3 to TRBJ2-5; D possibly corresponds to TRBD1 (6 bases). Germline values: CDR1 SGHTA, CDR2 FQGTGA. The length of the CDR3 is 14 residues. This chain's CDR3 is CVGSPGDTEETQYF. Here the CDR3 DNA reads TGTGTCGGCAGCCCCGGGGACACCGAAGAGACCCAGTACTTC.

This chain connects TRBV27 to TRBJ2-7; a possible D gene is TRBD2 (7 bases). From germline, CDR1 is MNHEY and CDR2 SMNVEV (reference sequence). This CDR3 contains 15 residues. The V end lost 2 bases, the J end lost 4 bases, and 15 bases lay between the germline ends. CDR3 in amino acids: CASSLRREGEYEQYF. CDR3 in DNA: TGTGCCAGCAGTTTACGAAGGGAGGGGGAGTACGAGCAGTACTTC.

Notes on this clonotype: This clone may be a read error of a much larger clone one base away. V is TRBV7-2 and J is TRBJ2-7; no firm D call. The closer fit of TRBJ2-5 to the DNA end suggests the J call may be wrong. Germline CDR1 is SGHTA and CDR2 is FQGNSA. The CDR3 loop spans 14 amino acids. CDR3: CASSLTQLRETQYF. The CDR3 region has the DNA TGTGCCAGCAGCTTAACCCAGCTTAGGGAGACCCAGTACTTC.

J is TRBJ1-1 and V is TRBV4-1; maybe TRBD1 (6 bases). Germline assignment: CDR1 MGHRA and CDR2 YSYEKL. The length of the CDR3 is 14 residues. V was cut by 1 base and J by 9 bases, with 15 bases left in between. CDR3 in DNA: TGCGCCAGCAGCCAAGGGGGGACAAACAACCAAGCTTTCTTT. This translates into CASSQGGTNNQAFF.